Listed here are 8 T cell receptor beta chains from one sample, sequenced in a study of T cells in tuberculosis. TCRdb's table, derived via immunoSEQ multiplex PCR, lists solely in-frame clones and lacks some. This table holds roughly 59,000 clones, 81% found once. Cells were sorted from thawed PBMC rested overnight and stained with GMM-loaded CD1B tetramer, viability dye and anti-CD3. C32 glucose monomycolate from Rhodococcus equi was loaded onto the CD1B tetramers. What was sequenced was CD1b-GMM tetramer-negative cells sorted from PBMCs. Source of these receptors: an adult woman with latent tuberculosis.

This clone was recorded only once. The chain has TRBV6-1 and TRBJ2-2; 8 bases fit TRBD2. This CDR3 spans 15 amino acids. Germline V lookup: CDR1 MNHNS, CDR2 SASEGT. After removal of 6 bases from V and 4 bases from J, the junction contained 7 bases not matched to a gene. CDR3 nucleotide sequence: TGTGCCAGCAGCCCGGGGGGGCGAGTCACCGGGGAGCTGTTTTTT. Its translation is CASSPGGRVTGELFF.

The V and J genes are TRBV4-3 and TRBJ1-2, with D perhaps matching TRBD1 (6 bases). V gave up 0 bases and J gave up 4 bases, with 15 bases separating them. The germline gives CDR1 LGHNA, CDR2 YSLEER. The CDR3 spans 16 residues. The CDR3 loop is CASSQDRGRDSYGYTF. The CDR3, as DNA: TGCGCCAGCAGCCAAGACAGGGGCCGGGATAGCTATGGCTACACCTTC.

This clone was recorded a few times. This sequence joins TRBV11-2 and TRBJ2-7, with 7 bases that match TRBD1. V lost 5 bases, J lost 4 bases, and 11 bases stayed unmatched. Germline V gives CDR1 SGHAT, CDR2 FQNNGV. The CDR3 runs 15 residues. This CDR3 is CASSPQGRGRYEQYF. In nucleotides, the CDR3 is TGTGCCAGCAGCCCACAAGGAAGGGGGCGGTACGAGCAGTACTTC.

The sample holds a few counts of this clone. The V gene is TRBV19, the J gene TRBJ1-3, with TRBD1 matching over 9 bases. The CDR3 has 15 residues. The germline V gene has CDR1 LNHDA and CDR2 SQIVND (reference sequence). Trimming removed 5 bases from V and 4 bases from J; junction bases left unmatched: 6. In DNA, the CDR3 is TGTGCCAGTAGTCGGGACAGGGAGCGAGGAAACACCATATATTTT. It yields the protein CASSRDRERGNTIYF.

The CDR3 nucleotides read TGTGCCAGCAGCTTTAGCGGCCGGATGGGTGAGCAGTTCTTC. Amino acids: CASSFSGRMGEQFF. This sequence joins TRBV7-8 and TRBJ2-1, with D possibly matching TRBD2 (6 bases). Germline CDR1 and CDR2: SGHVS and FQNEAQ. V lost 3 bases and J 9 bases, leaving 15 bases between the germline ends. The CDR3 length is 14 residues.

The chain employs TRBV5-1 and TRBJ2-3, with 7 bases fitting TRBD1. J was trimmed by 3 bases and V by 0 bases; bases with no gene match: 1. The CDR3 is made up of 14 amino acids. In germline, CDR1 is SGHRS, CDR2 YFSETQ. The CDR3 DNA is TGCGCCAGCAGCTTGGTACAGGGGACAGATACGCAGTATTTT. It yields the protein CASSLVQGTDTQYF. Drawing the rest from reference TRBV5-1 and TRBJ2-3, the complete variable domain is KAGVTQTPRYLIKTRGQQVTLSCSPISGHRSVSWYQQTPGQGLQFLFEYFSETQRNKGNFPGRFSGRQFSNSRSEMNVSTLELGDSALYLCASSLVQGTDTQYFGPGTRLTVL.

This rearrangement joins TRBV21-1 to TRBJ2-3; the table's D call, TRBD1, has no DNA check behind it. TRBV21-1 is labeled a pseudogene. The length of the CDR3 is 15 residues. In DNA form, the CDR3 reads TGTGCCAGCCAGGGCAGGCCCGTATTCACAGATACGCAGTATTTT. Translating gives CASQGRPVFTDTQYF.

The chain links TRBV2 to TRBJ2-5, with 9 bases fitting TRBD2. Losses at the gene ends were 9 bases for V and 4 bases for J; bases not matched to a gene: 12. Per germline, CDR1 SNHLY and CDR2 FYNNEI. The CDR3 consists of 15 residues. CDR3 sequence (DNA): TGTGCCAGTTATGCCGTGGGACTAGCCGGAGAGACCCAGTACTTC. This codes for CASYAVGLAGETQYF.